The entry below describes one TCR beta chain. The source of the sample is a study of blood T cell repertoires in COVID-19. Residents of about two dozen US areas, aged about 18 to 89 years, made up the participants. Cohorts were based on clinical histories the participants reported. In the original workflow: The assay estimated nucleated cells by amplifying reference gene primers. Assay: immunoSEQ multiplex PCR; the TCRdb copy retains only in-frame clones and omits some. The V and J calls and the clone size are those of that table, but D and trimming were determined from the DNA. The repertoire holds around 250,000 clones, with approximately 85% as singletons. Germline V gene lookup returns CDR1 SGHVS and CDR2 FQNEAQ. The CDR3 spans 13 residues. With 3 bases removed from V and 1 base from J, the gap between germline ends came to 6 bases.

This TCR derives from a woman between 45 and 60 years old who had been exposed to COVID-19. Material for sequencing was PBMCs or T cells enriched from blood (not recorded which). The chain carries TRBV7-8 and TRBJ1-2, with TRBD1 as a possible D gene (5 bases). The CDR3 sequence is CASSLGGNYGYTF. The CDR3 bases are TGTGCCAGCAGCTTGGGGGGTAACTATGGCTACACCTTC.